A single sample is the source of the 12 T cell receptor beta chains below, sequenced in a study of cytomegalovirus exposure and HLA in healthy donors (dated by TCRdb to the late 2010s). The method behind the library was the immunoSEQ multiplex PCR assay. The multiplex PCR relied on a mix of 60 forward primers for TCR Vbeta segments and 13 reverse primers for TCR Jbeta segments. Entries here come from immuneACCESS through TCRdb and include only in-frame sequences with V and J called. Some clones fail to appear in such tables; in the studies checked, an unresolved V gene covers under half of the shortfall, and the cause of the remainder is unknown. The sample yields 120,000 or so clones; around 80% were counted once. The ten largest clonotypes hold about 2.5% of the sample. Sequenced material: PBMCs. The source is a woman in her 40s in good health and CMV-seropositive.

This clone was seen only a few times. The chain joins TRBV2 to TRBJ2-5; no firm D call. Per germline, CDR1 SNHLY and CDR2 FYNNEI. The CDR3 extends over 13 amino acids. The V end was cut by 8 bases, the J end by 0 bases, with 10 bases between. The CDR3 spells CASGLSYQETQYF. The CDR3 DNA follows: TGTGCCAGCGGCTTATCGTACCAAGAGACCCAGTACTTC.

For the CDR3, the DNA is TGTGCCAGCAAACGGGCGGGAGTGGACAATGAGCAGTTCTTC. Translating it yields CASKRAGVDNEQFF. The gene calls are TRBV27 and TRBJ2-1; 7 bases agree with TRBD2. The germline V gene encodes CDR1 MNHEY and CDR2 SMNVEV (reference sequence). The CDR3 is made up of 14 amino acids. The junction had 8 bases not matched to a gene; V was cut back by 7 bases and J by 5 bases.

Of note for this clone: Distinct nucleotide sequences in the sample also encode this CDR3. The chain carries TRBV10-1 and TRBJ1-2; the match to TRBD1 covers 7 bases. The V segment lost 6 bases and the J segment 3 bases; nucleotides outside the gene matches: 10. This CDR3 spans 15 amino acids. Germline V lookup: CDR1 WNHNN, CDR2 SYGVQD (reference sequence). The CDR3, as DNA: TGCGCCAGCAGAACAAACAGGGGTTGGGACTATGGCTACACCTTC. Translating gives CASRTNRGWDYGYTF.

For the CDR3, the DNA is TGTGCCACCTCCCGGGACAGAGCCTCCTACGAGCAGTACTTC. This codes for CATSRDRASYEQYF. V usage is TRBV15 and J usage is TRBJ2-7; 7 bases map to TRBD1. Germline V gene data show CDR1 as LNHNV and CDR2 as YYDKDF (reference sequence). The CDR3 is 14 amino acids. V trimming: 8 bases; J trimming: 0 bases; junction bases outside the gene matches: 7.

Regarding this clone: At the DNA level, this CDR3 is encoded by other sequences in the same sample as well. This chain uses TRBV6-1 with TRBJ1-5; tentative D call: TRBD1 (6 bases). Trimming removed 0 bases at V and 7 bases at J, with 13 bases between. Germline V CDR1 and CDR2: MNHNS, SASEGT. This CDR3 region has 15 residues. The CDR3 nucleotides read TGTGCCAGCAGTGAAGCACGGGGCAGGGGACAGCCCCAGCATTTT. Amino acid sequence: CASSEARGRGQPQHF.

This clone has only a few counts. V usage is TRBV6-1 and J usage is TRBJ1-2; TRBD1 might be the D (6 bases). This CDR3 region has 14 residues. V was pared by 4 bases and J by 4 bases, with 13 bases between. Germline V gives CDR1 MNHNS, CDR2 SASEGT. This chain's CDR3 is CASSASTGPYGYTF. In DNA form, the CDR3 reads TGTGCCAGCAGTGCTTCTACAGGGCCCTATGGCTACACCTTC.

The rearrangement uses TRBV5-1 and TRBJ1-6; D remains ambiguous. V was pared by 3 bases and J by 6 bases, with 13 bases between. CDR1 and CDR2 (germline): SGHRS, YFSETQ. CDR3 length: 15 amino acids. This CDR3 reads CASSSSVLSNSPLHF. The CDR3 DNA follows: TGCGCCAGCAGCTCTTCGGTTCTTAGTAATTCACCCCTCCACTTT.

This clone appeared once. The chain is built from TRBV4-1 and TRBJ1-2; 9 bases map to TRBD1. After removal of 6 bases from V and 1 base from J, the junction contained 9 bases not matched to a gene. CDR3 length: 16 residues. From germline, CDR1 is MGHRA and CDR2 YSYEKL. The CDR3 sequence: CASSSTGGGHNYGYTF. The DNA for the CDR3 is TGCGCCAGCAGTTCGACAGGGGGAGGTCATAACTATGGCTACACCTTC.

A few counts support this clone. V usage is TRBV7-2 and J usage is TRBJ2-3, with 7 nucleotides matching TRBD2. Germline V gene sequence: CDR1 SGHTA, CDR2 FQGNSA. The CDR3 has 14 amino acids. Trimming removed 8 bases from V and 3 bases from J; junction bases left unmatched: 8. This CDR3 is CASGAGVGTDTQYF. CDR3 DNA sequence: TGTGCCAGCGGGGCGGGAGTAGGTACAGATACGCAGTATTTT.

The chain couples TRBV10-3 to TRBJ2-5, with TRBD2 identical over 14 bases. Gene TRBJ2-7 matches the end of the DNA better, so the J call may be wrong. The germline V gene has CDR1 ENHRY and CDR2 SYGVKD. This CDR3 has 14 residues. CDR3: CATRLAGGTYEQYF. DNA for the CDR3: TGTGCCACCCGACTAGCGGGAGGGACCTACGAGCAGTACTTC.

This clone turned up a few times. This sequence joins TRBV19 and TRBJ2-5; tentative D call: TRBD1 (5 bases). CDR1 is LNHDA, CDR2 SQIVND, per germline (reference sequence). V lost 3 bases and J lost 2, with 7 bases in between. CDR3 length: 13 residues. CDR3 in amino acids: CASSIRQQETQYF. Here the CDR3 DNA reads TGTGCCAGTAGTATCCGACAGCAAGAGACCCAGTACTTC. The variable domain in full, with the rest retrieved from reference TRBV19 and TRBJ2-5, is DGGITQSPKYLFRKEGQNVTLSCEQNLNHDAMYWYRQDPGQGLRLIYYSQIVNDFQKGDIAEGYSVSREKKESFPLTVTSAQKNPTAFYLCASSIRQQETQYFGPGTRLLVL.

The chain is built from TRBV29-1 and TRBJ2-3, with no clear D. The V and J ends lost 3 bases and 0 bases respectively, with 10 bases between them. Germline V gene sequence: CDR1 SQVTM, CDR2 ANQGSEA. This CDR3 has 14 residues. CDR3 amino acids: CSVERSLSTDTQYF. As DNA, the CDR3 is TGCAGCGTTGAGAGAAGTTTAAGCACAGATACGCAGTATTTT.